The clone carrying this TCR beta chain was counted a few times. Its specificity is not known. Some clones are missing from TCRdb's copy, which holds only in-frame ones; the method was immunoSEQ multiplex PCR. Among approximately 1,500 clones listed, 24% were seen once. V dropped 0 bases and J dropped 5; count of bases not matched to a gene: 5. This CDR3 comprises 16 residues. In germline, CDR1 is MNHNS, CDR2 SASEGT. This entry belongs to a study of T cells in localized non-small cell lung cancer. Overall study results and limits: Of the top 100 tumor clones, median roughly 55 were in adjacent lung, approximately 28 among its top 100.

V usage is TRBV6-1 and J usage is TRBJ2-4; 9 bases are a match to TRBD1. This clonotype was obtained from a male donor at least 60 years old with stage II lung adenocarcinoma. The specimen was lung tumor tissue, collected before any cancer treatment. The CDR3 here is CASSEAGGTGQNIQYF. The DNA for the CDR3 is TGTGCCAGCAGTGAAGCGGGGGGGACAGGGCAAAACATTCAGTACTTC.